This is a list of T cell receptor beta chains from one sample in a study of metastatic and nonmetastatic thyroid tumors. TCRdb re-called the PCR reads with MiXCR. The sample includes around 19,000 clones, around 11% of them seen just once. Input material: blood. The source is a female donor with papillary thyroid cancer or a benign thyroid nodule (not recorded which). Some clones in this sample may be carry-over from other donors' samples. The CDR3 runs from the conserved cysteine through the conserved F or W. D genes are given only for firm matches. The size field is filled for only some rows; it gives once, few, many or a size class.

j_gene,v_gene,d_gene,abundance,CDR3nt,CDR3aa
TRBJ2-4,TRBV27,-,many,TGTGCCAGCAGTCAGGACTCCCTGGCCAAAAACATTCAGTACTTC,CASSQDSLAKNIQYF
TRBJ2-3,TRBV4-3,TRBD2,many,TGCGCCAGCAGCCAAGATCTAGCGGGAGGGCCAGATACGCAGTATTTT,CASSQDLAGGPDTQYF
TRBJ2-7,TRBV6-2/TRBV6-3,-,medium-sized,TGTGCCAGCACCCTGGGGGGCGAGCAGTACTTC,CASTLGGEQYF
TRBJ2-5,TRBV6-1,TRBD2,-,TGTGCCAGCAGCTCGAAGACTAGCGCCCAAGAGACCCAGTACTTC,CASSSKTSAQETQYF
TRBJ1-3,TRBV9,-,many,TGTGCCAGCAGCGCCGAGGGAGGGAATGGAAACACCATATATTTT,CASSAEGGNGNTIYF
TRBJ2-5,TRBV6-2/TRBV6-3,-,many,TGTGCCAGCAGTTACGGTCGGCAAGAGACCCAGTACTTC,CASSYGRQETQYF
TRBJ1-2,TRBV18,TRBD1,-,TGTGCCAGCTCACCACCCTCGACAGGGAGGCTTAGCTATGGCTACACCTTC,CASSPPSTGRLSYGYTF
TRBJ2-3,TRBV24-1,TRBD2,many,TGTGCCACCAGTGTGGCGGGGGGGCACACAGATACGCAGTATTTT,CATSVAGGHTDTQYF
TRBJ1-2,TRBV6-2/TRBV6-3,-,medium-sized,TGTGCCAGCAGCCTCCGGGATAACTATGGCTACACCTTC,CASSLRDNYGYTF
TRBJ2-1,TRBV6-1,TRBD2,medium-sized,TGTGCCAGCAGTGAAGAGGTGAGCGGGATGAATGAGCAGTTCTTC,CASSEEVSGMNEQFF
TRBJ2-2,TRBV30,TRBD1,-,TGTGCCTTGAGTCGGACAGGGAGCGACGCCGGGGAGCTGTTTTTT,CALSRTGSDAGELFF